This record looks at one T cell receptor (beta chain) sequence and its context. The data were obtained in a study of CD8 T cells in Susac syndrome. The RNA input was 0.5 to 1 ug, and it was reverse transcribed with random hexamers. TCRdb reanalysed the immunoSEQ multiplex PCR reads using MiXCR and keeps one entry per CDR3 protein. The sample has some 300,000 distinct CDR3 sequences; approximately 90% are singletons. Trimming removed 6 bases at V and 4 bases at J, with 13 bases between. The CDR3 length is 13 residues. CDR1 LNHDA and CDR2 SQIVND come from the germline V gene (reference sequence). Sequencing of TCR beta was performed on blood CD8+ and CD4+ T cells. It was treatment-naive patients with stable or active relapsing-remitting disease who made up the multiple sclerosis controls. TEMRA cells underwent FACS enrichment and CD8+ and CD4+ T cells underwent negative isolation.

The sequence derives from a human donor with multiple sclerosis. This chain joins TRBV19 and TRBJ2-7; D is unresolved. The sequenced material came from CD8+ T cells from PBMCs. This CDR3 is CASRAGWLYEQYF. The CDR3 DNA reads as TGTGCCAGTAGGGCAGGATGGCTATACGAGCAGTACTTC.